The rows below give T cell receptor beta chains drawn from one sample of a study of T cell responses to AZD1222 COVID-19 vaccine. The repertoire was sequenced with immunoSEQ multiplex PCR; TCRdb's copy has only in-frame clones and lacks some. Of 50,000 to 65,000 clones in the sample, approximately 86% were seen once. The sequenced sample was peripheral blood, obtained 28 days after the second AZD1222 dose. The receptors derive from an adult who received the AZD1222 COVID-19 vaccine. CDR3s include the opening cysteine and the closing phenylalanine or tryptophan. D genes are given only for firm matches. Some rows have no size entry. The others give once, few or many, or a class for an expanded clone.

V: TRBV6-6; J: TRBJ1-1; size: NA; D: TRBD1; CDR3: CACLGQVGSEAFF; DNA: TGTGCCTGCTTGGGACAGGTAGGCTCTGAAGCTTTCTTT
V: TRBV6-1; J: TRBJ1-6; size: few; D: NA; CDR3: CASSELQGRNSPLHF; DNA: TGTGCCAGCAGTGAACTCCAGGGGCGGAATTCACCCCTCCACTTT
V: TRBV7-3; J: TRBJ2-5; size: NA; D: NA; CDR3: CASSPSRFQETQYF; DNA: TGTGCCAGCAGCCCCTCACGGTTCCAAGAGACCCAGTACTTC
V: TRBV3-1/TRBV3-2; J: TRBJ2-7; size: NA; D: TRBD2; CDR3: CASSQVSGGQFSYEQYF; DNA: TGTGCCAGCAGCCAAGTGAGCGGGGGGCAGTTCTCCTACGAGCAGTACTTC
V: TRBV11-2; J: TRBJ1-1; size: few; D: NA; CDR3: CASSFHRDDTEAFF; DNA: TGTGCCAGCAGCTTTCACAGGGACGACACTGAAGCTTTCTTT
V: TRBV18; J: TRBJ1-6; size: NA; D: TRBD1; CDR3: CASSRDRGGDSPLHF; DNA: TGTGCCAGCTCACGGGACAGGGGAGGTGATTCACCCCTCCACTTT
V: TRBV9; J: TRBJ2-1; size: once; D: TRBD2; CDR3: CASSDAAGGDNEQFF; DNA: TGTGCCAGCAGCGATGCGGCGGGGGGGGACAATGAGCAGTTCTTC
V: TRBV28; J: TRBJ1-2; size: NA; D: TRBD1; CDR3: CASRRQGNYGYTF; DNA: TGTGCCAGCAGAAGACAGGGTAACTATGGCTACACCTTC
V: TRBV5-1; J: TRBJ2-3; size: NA; D: NA; CDR3: CASSLARLPDTDTQYF; DNA: TGCGCCAGCAGCTTGGCCCGGTTACCGGACACAGATACGCAGTATTTT
V: TRBV4-2; J: TRBJ2-1; size: NA; D: TRBD2; CDR3: CASSRGTSDLELYEQFF; DNA: TGTGCCAGCAGCCGCGGGACTAGCGACCTAGAGCTCTATGAGCAGTTCTTC
V: TRBV9; J: TRBJ1-5; size: few; D: TRBD1; CDR3: CASSAGQGGQPQHF; DNA: TGTGCCAGCAGCGCTGGACAGGGGGGACAGCCCCAGCATTTT
V: TRBV5-4; J: TRBJ2-7; size: few; D: NA; CDR3: CASTDVRGYEQYF; DNA: TGTGCCAGCACGGACGTGCGGGGCTACGAGCAGTACTTC
V: TRBV7-7; J: TRBJ2-3; size: NA; D: NA; CDR3: CASSASGTDTQYF; DNA: TGTGCTAGCAGCGCATCGGGCACAGATACGCAGTATTTT
V: TRBV28; J: TRBJ2-7; size: NA; D: NA; CDR3: CASSLVAESLYEQYF; DNA: TGTGCCAGCAGTTTAGTGGCAGAAAGCCTTTACGAGCAGTACTTC
V: TRBV18; J: TRBJ1-3; size: NA; D: NA; CDR3: CASSPEDESGNTIYF; DNA: TGTGCCAGCTCACCCGAGGATGAGAGTGGAAACACCATATATTTT
V: TRBV28; J: TRBJ1-5; size: NA; D: NA; CDR3: CASSGGGLSGSNQPQHF; DNA: TGTGCCAGCAGTGGGGGTGGGTTGTCGGGTAGCAATCAGCCCCAGCATTTT
V: TRBV2; J: TRBJ2-1; size: NA; D: TRBD1; CDR3: CASSGQGYNEQFF; DNA: TGTGCCAGCAGTGGACAGGGATACAATGAGCAGTTCTTC
V: TRBV7-2; J: TRBJ1-4; size: NA; D: NA; CDR3: CASSLFPGQVLFF; DNA: TGTGCCAGCAGCTTATTCCCAGGGCAAGTTCTGTTTTTT
V: TRBV7-2; J: TRBJ2-2; size: NA; D: TRBD2; CDR3: CASSLYSGRAGTGELFF; DNA: TGTGCCAGCAGCTTGTATAGCGGGAGGGCAGGGACCGGGGAGCTGTTTTTT
V: TRBV7-9; J: TRBJ2-4; size: NA; D: TRBD2; CDR3: CASSFGREGWHIQYF; DNA: TGTGCCAGCAGCTTTGGGCGGGAGGGCTGGCACATTCAGTACTTC
V: TRBV9; J: TRBJ2-3; size: NA; D: NA; CDR3: CASSASSVSTDTQYF; DNA: TGTGCCAGCAGCGCATCTAGCGTTAGCACAGATACGCAGTATTTT
V: TRBV6-1; J: TRBJ1-4; size: NA; D: NA; CDR3: CASSDVNEKLFF; DNA: TGTGCCAGCAGTGACGTTAATGAAAAACTGTTTTTT
V: TRBV30; J: TRBJ1-1; size: few; D: NA; CDR3: CAWSVGRTQAEAFF; DNA: TGTGCCTGGAGTGTAGGGAGAACTCAGGCTGAAGCTTTCTTT
V: TRBV7-9; J: TRBJ2-1; size: NA; D: NA; CDR3: CASSLGVPLGNNEQFF; DNA: TGTGCCAGCAGCTTAGGTGTTCCCCTGGGAAACAATGAGCAGTTCTTC
V: TRBV24-1; J: TRBJ1-4; size: NA; D: NA; CDR3: CATSESRGATNEKLFF; DNA: TGTGCCACCAGTGAATCTCGAGGGGCAACGAATGAAAAACTGTTTTTT
V: TRBV28; J: TRBJ2-1; size: few; D: NA; CDR3: CASSLGSSDEQFF; DNA: TGTGCCAGCAGTTTAGGCTCTTCGGATGAGCAGTTCTTC
V: TRBV9; J: TRBJ2-3; size: once; D: TRBD2; CDR3: CASSVAGGADTQYF; DNA: TGTGCCAGCAGCGTAGCTGGGGGGGCAGATACGCAGTATTTT
V: TRBV6-2/TRBV6-3; J: TRBJ1-1; size: once; D: NA; CDR3: CASSYQGQNTEAFF; DNA: TGTGCCAGCAGTTACCAGGGACAGAACACTGAAGCTTTCTTT
V: TRBV19; J: TRBJ1-4; size: NA; D: TRBD1; CDR3: CASSSGRGGEKLFF; DNA: TGTGCCAGTAGTAGCGGCAGGGGGGGAGAAAAACTGTTTTTT
V: TRBV28; J: TRBJ1-2; size: NA; D: NA; CDR3: CASTIKGRIYGYTF; DNA: TGTGCCAGCACCATCAAGGGACGGATCTATGGCTACACCTTC
V: TRBV5-4; J: TRBJ1-4; size: NA; D: TRBD1; CDR3: CASSGQGREKLFF; DNA: TGTGCCAGCAGCGGACAGGGTCGAGAAAAACTGTTTTTT
V: TRBV27; J: TRBJ1-6; size: NA; D: NA; CDR3: CASSFTGYNSPLHF; DNA: TGTGCCAGCAGTTTTACAGGCTATAATTCACCCCTCCACTTT
V: TRBV7-2; J: TRBJ2-5; size: once; D: NA; CDR3: CASTFGGGRGRETQYF; DNA: TGTGCCAGCACCTTCGGAGGGGGTAGGGGACGAGAGACCCAGTACTTC
V: TRBV28; J: TRBJ1-1; size: NA; D: NA; CDR3: CASSLNYGTANTEAFF; DNA: TGTGCCAGCAGTTTAAACTATGGGACGGCGAACACTGAAGCTTTCTTT
V: TRBV7-2; J: TRBJ1-2; size: NA; D: NA; CDR3: CASSLEWVPYYGYTF; DNA: TGTGCCAGCAGCTTAGAATGGGTACCTTACTATGGCTACACCTTC
V: TRBV6-5; J: TRBJ1-5; size: NA; D: NA; CDR3: CASRGTGNQPQHF; DNA: TGTGCCAGCAGGGGTACGGGCAATCAGCCCCAGCATTTT
V: TRBV2; J: TRBJ1-1; size: NA; D: NA; CDR3: CASSVGRERAEAFF; DNA: TGTGCCAGCAGTGTCGGCAGGGAAAGGGCTGAAGCTTTCTTT
V: TRBV4-2; J: TRBJ1-2; size: NA; D: NA; CDR3: CASSQDPWGANYGYTF; DNA: TGTGCCAGCAGCCAAGATCCCTGGGGGGCTAACTATGGCTACACCTTC
V: TRBV4-1; J: TRBJ1-2; size: once; D: NA; CDR3: CASSQDVGENYGYTF; DNA: TGCGCCAGCAGCCAAGATGTAGGGGAAAACTATGGCTACACCTTC
V: TRBV6-2/TRBV6-3; J: TRBJ1-5; size: NA; D: NA; CDR3: CASSYPDQPQHF; DNA: TGTGCCAGCAGTTACCCCGATCAGCCCCAGCATTTT
V: TRBV29-1; J: TRBJ2-7; size: medium-sized; D: NA; CDR3: CSVEVTDYEQYF; DNA: TGCAGCGTTGAAGTGACAGACTACGAGCAGTACTTC
V: TRBV5-4; J: TRBJ1-2; size: NA; D: NA; CDR3: CASSFGMNYGYTF; DNA: TGTGCCAGCAGCTTCGGGATGAACTATGGCTACACCTTC
V: TRBV5-6; J: TRBJ1-2; size: NA; D: NA; CDR3: CASSSGRTFVYSYTF; DNA: TGTGCCAGCAGTTCGGGACGGACTTTCGTCTATAGCTACACCTTC
V: TRBV5-5; J: TRBJ2-7; size: NA; D: NA; CDR3: CASSLELEQYF; DNA: TGTGCCAGCAGCTTGGAACTCGAGCAGTACTTC
V: TRBV28; J: TRBJ1-2; size: NA; D: NA; CDR3: CASSHPGEEANYGYTF; DNA: TGTGCCAGCAGCCACCCAGGGGAGGAAGCTAACTATGGCTACACCTTC
V: TRBV4-1; J: TRBJ2-6; size: NA; D: NA; CDR3: CASSQGGSGANVLTF; DNA: TGCGCCAGCAGCCAAGGCGGTTCTGGGGCCAACGTCCTGACTTTC
V: TRBV11-2; J: TRBJ2-3; size: NA; D: TRBD2; CDR3: CASSPGLAGGRVDTQYF; DNA: TGTGCCAGCAGCCCGGGACTAGCGGGGGGAAGGGTAGATACGCAGTATTTT
V: TRBV4-1; J: TRBJ2-6; size: NA; D: TRBD1; CDR3: CASRSGTGHGGANVLTF; DNA: TGCGCCAGCAGGTCCGGGACAGGGCATGGTGGGGCCAACGTCCTGACTTTC
V: TRBV28; J: TRBJ2-1; size: NA; D: TRBD2; CDR3: CASSGRERYNEQFF; DNA: TGTGCCAGCAGTGGGAGGGAAAGATACAATGAGCAGTTCTTC
V: TRBV29-1; J: TRBJ2-5; size: NA; D: NA; CDR3: CSVGGTTGETQYF; DNA: TGCAGCGTTGGCGGGACGACAGGAGAGACCCAGTACTTC
V: TRBV15; J: TRBJ2-1; size: NA; D: NA; CDR3: CATSLSTGLHNEQFF; DNA: TGTGCCACCAGCTTATCAACGGGGCTTCACAATGAGCAGTTCTTC
V: TRBV9; J: TRBJ2-2; size: once; D: TRBD2; CDR3: CASSVSSGIRNTGELFF; DNA: TGTGCCAGCAGCGTATCTAGCGGGATTAGGAACACCGGGGAGCTGTTTTTT
V: TRBV5-1; J: TRBJ2-3; size: NA; D: TRBD2; CDR3: CASSPGGGTTDTQYF; DNA: TGCGCCAGCAGCCCTGGCGGGGGTACCACAGATACGCAGTATTTT
V: TRBV19; J: TRBJ2-2; size: NA; D: TRBD2; CDR3: CASSMGLGRANTGELFF; DNA: TGTGCCAGTAGTATGGGACTGGGGAGGGCGAACACCGGGGAGCTGTTTTTT
V: TRBV3-1/TRBV3-2; J: TRBJ2-7; size: once; D: TRBD2; CDR3: CASSREGSSYEQYF; DNA: TGTGCCAGCAGCCGGGAGGGAAGCTCCTACGAGCAGTACTTC
V: TRBV28; J: TRBJ2-6; size: NA; D: NA; CDR3: CASSLWQGLGGANVLTF; DNA: TGTGCCAGCAGTTTATGGCAGGGGTTAGGTGGGGCCAACGTCCTGACTTTC
V: TRBV5-4; J: TRBJ1-5; size: NA; D: TRBD1; CDR3: CASSYGTGGNQPQHF; DNA: TGTGCCAGCAGCTACGGGACAGGGGGTAATCAGCCCCAGCATTTT
V: TRBV7-9; J: TRBJ2-5; size: NA; D: NA; CDR3: CASSTLGGETQYF; DNA: TGTGCCAGCAGCACACTTGGCGGAGAGACCCAGTACTTC
V: TRBV11-2; J: TRBJ1-2; size: NA; D: TRBD1; CDR3: CASSLDRAYGYTF; DNA: TGTGCCAGCAGCTTGGACAGGGCCTATGGCTACACCTTC
V: TRBV12-3/TRBV12-4; J: TRBJ1-2; size: NA; D: TRBD1; CDR3: CASSPTGVQGYTF; DNA: TGTGCCAGCAGCCCGACAGGGGTGCAAGGCTACACCTTC